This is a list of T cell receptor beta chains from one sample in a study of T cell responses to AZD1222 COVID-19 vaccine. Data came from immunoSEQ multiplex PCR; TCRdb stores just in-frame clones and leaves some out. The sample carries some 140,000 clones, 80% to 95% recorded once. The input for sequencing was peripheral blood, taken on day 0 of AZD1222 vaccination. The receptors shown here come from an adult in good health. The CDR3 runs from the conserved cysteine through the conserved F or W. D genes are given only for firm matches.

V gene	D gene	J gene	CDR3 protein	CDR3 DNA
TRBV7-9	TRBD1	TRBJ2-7	CASSSPLGPGQGKYF	TGTGCCAGCAGCTCTCCACTTGGACCGGGACAGGGAAAGTACTTC
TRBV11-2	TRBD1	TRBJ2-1	CASSFRDRGQFF	TGTGCCAGCAGTTTCCGGGACAGGGGGCAGTTCTTC
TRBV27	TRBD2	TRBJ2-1	CASSVRLAGHNEQFF	TGTGCCAGCAGTGTACGACTAGCGGGACACAATGAGCAGTTCTTC
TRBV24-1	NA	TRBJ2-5	CATSDPRGSETQYF	TGTGCCACCAGTGACCCCAGGGGAAGCGAGACCCAGTACTTC
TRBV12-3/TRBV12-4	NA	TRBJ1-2	CASSLGTGYGYTF	TGTGCCAGCAGCCTAGGGACCGGCTATGGCTACACCTTC
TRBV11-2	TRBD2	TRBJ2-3	CASSLRLAGGLDTQYF	TGTGCCAGCAGCCTAAGACTAGCGGGGGGGTTAGATACGCAGTATTTT
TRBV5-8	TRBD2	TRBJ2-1	CASSSGLAGADEQFF	TGTGCCAGCAGCTCGGGACTAGCGGGGGCTGATGAGCAGTTCTTC
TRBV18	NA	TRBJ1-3	CASSSTRTYSGNTIYF	TGTGCCAGCTCATCGACCCGGACATACTCTGGAAACACCATATATTTT
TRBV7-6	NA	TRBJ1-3	CASSSGTGSGNTIYF	TGTGCCAGCAGCTCCGGGACGGGATCTGGAAACACCATATATTTT
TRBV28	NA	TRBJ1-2	CASRGQGNYGYTF	TGTGCCAGCAGGGGGCAGGGGAACTATGGCTACACCTTC
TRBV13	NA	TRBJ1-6	CASSYTWGSYNSPLHF	TGTGCCAGCAGCTACACCTGGGGGTCCTATAATTCACCCCTCCACTTT
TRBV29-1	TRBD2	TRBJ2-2	CSVDQARGGGELFF	TGCAGCGTTGACCAGGCCCGGGGGGGCGGGGAGCTGTTTTTT